Below, one TCR beta chain is given with its context. Assay: immunoSEQ multiplex PCR; the TCRdb copy retains only in-frame clones and omits some. The sample yields 200,000 to 250,000 clones, 90% to 95% seen once. V trimming: 3 bases; J trimming: 5 bases; junction bases outside the gene matches: 5. Looked up from germline, CDR1 is SGDLS and CDR2 is YYNGEE. The CDR3 sequence is 15 residues long. The data stem from a study of blood T cell repertoires in COVID-19. Study-level background: The United States, Italy and Spain were the sources of the acute and convalescent COVID-19 samples.

Participant age was about 18 to 100 years, and participants resided in 24 US areas. Cohorts were assigned according to the clinical history that participants reported. Recovery meant two consecutive negative NP/OP PCR tests, professional clearance, or resolved symptoms. The sequenced material came from PBMCs or T cells enriched from blood (not recorded which). The gene calls are TRBV9 and TRBJ2-5, with 12 bases fitting TRBD2. This clonotype was sampled from a woman between 18 and 29 years old who had recovered from COVID-19. The CDR3 sequence is CASSDTSGGIETQYF. The CDR3 DNA sequence: TGTGCCAGCAGCGATACTAGCGGGGGGATTGAGACCCAGTACTTC.